These 15 T cell receptor beta chains share one sample of origin, sequenced in a study of shared clonotypes between healthy human individuals. The data were produced by immunoSEQ multiplex PCR, yet TCRdb's version contains in-frame clones alone and is incomplete. The sample carries under 600,000 clones, 97% recorded once. The specimen sequenced was naive CD4+ T cells sorted from blood. Documented subset: CD45RA+ positively selected. The receptors derive from a woman in her twenties or thirties in good health.

The chain carries TRBV5-5 and TRBJ1-1, with D possibly TRBD1 on 5 matching bases. This CDR3 contains 14 residues. Germline CDR1 and CDR2: SGHKS and YYEKEE (reference sequence). The germline V and J ends were trimmed by 4 bases and 5 bases, with 15 bases remaining between them. CDR3 sequence reads: CASSTTGRGTEAFF. Written as DNA, the CDR3 is TGTGCCAGCAGCACTACAGGAAGAGGGACTGAAGCTTTCTTT. Filled out from reference TRBV5-5 and TRBJ1-1, the complete variable domain reads DAGVTQSPTHLIKTRGQQVTLRCSPISGHKSVSWYQQVLGQGPQFIFQYYEKEERGRGNFPDRFSARQFPNYSSELNVNALLLGDSALYLCASSTTGRGTEAFFGQGTRLTVV.

In this sample, this clone turned up once. V is TRBV9 and J is TRBJ2-2, with D uncertain. The CDR3 contains 12 residues. Germline CDR1 is SGDLS and CDR2 is YYNGEE. V dropped 1 base and J dropped 5 bases, with 3 bases sitting between them. In DNA form, the CDR3 reads TGTGCCAGCAGCGTATTAACCGGGGAGCTGTTTTTT. It encodes CASSVLTGELFF.

The rearrangement links TRBV28 to TRBJ2-7, with 7 bases fitting TRBD2. The V and J ends lost 6 bases and 6 bases, in that order; junction bases with no gene match: 14. This CDR3 has 15 residues. Per the germline V gene, CDR1 is MDHEN and CDR2 is SYDVKM. The CDR3 DNA reads TGTGCCAGCAGCCTCCCGAGACTAGCCGGGGGCGAGCAGTACTTC. Amino acids: CASSLPRLAGGEQYF.

The chain recombines TRBV5-4 with TRBJ2-7; the D gene could be TRBD1 or TRBD2 (5 bases each). This CDR3 is built from 16 residues. Trimming took 4 bases from V and 6 from J, leaving 23 bases between them. From germline, CDR1 is SGHNT and CDR2 YYREEE (reference sequence). DNA of the CDR3: TGTGCCAGCAGCGGGGAGTTGGGGCGAGCCACTCCCGAGCAGTACTTC. Translated, it gives CASSGELGRATPEQYF.

The chain uses TRBV5-1 and TRBJ1-1; tentatively, D is TRBD1 (6 bases). CDR1 SGHRS and CDR2 YFSETQ come from the germline V gene. Trimming left V 3 bases short and J 2 bases short, with 11 bases between. The CDR3 totals 14 residues. The CDR3 nucleotides read TGCGCCAGCAGCTCGGGACACCCCAACACTGAAGCTTTCTTT. Its translation is CASSSGHPNTEAFF.

The genes are TRBV5-1 and TRBJ2-5; D is uncertain. The better agreement between TRBJ2-7 and the DNA end casts doubt on the J call. CDR3 length: 13 residues. Germline CDR1 SGHRS, CDR2 YFSETQ. The chain's CDR3 is CASSLGPAYEQYF. The CDR3 DNA is TGCGCCAGCAGCTTGGGACCTGCCTACGAGCAGTACTTC.

The rearrangement links TRBV19 to TRBJ1-2; the match to TRBD1 covers 7 bases. The CDR3 totals 15 residues. Trimming cost V 4 bases and J 0 bases; bases outside gene matches: 5. CDR1 LNHDA and CDR2 SQIVND come from the germline V gene (reference sequence). CDR3 coding DNA: TGTGCCAGTAGTAGGCCCGGGACAGCTAACTATGGCTACACCTTC. This sequence encodes CASSRPGTANYGYTF.

The chain uses TRBV9 and TRBJ2-5; D perhaps matches TRBD2 (6 bases). CDR3 length: 15 residues. The V gene's germline CDR1 is SGDLS and CDR2 YYNGEE. Trimming pared 4 bases from V and 2 bases from J, leaving 15 bases between. DNA for the CDR3: TGTGCCAGCAGCCCCGGGGGACCTTATCAAGAGACCCAGTACTTC. This codes for CASSPGGPYQETQYF.

The CDR3 is CASSVSGRSYNEQFF. The CDR3 DNA is TGTGCCAGCAGTGTTAGCGGGAGGTCTTACAATGAGCAGTTCTTC. The rearrangement uses TRBV6-5 and TRBJ2-1; 10 bases map to TRBD2. The CDR3 runs 15 residues. The V gene end was trimmed by 5 bases and the J gene end by 4 bases; junction bases not matched to a gene: 5. Germline CDR1 is MNHEY and CDR2 is SVGAGI.

The chain uses TRBV5-1 and TRBJ2-7; D call uncertain. Germline CDR1 SGHRS, CDR2 YFSETQ. Trimming left V 4 bases short and J 2 bases short, with 10 bases between. The CDR3 contains 13 residues. Here the CDR3 reads CASSTSHTYEQYF. CDR3 nucleotide sequence: TGCGCCAGCAGCACCAGCCATACCTACGAGCAGTACTTC.

J is TRBJ2-7 and V is TRBV19, with a possible D match to TRBD1 (6 bases). Trimming took 4 bases from V and 6 from J, leaving 16 bases between them. Looked up from germline, CDR1 is LNHDA and CDR2 is SQIVND (reference sequence). There are 14 residues in the CDR3. The CDR3 sequence is CASSTWTALGEQYF. The CDR3 nucleotides read TGTGCCAGTAGTACGTGGACAGCTCTAGGCGAGCAGTACTTC.

This chain's CDR3 is CASSNRAGTVSVGTF. The CDR3, as DNA: TGTGCCAGCAGCAATCGGGCCGGGACAGTATCAGTAGGCACCTTC. The genes are TRBV5-6 and TRBJ1-2, with 7 bases aligning to TRBD1. The V gene end was trimmed by 4 bases and the J gene end by 13 bases; junction bases not matched to a gene: 19. This CDR3 is built from 15 residues. CDR1 SGHDT and CDR2 YYEEEE come from the germline V gene.

Details on this clone: The sample carries other DNA sequences with the same CDR3. This chain uses TRBV19 with TRBJ2-7, with 7 bases aligning to TRBD1. The CDR3 is 14 amino acids. The V and J ends lost 4 bases and 1 base, in that order; junction bases with no gene match: 4. Per germline, CDR1 LNHDA and CDR2 SQIVND (reference sequence). In DNA form, the CDR3 reads TGTGCCAGTAGTACCCCGGGACAGTCCTACGAGCAGTACTTC. Protein: CASSTPGQSYEQYF.

A single count supports this clone. Other DNA sequences in this sample translate to the same CDR3. The chain couples TRBV5-1 to TRBJ2-7; perhaps TRBD2 as D (6 bases). V lost 4 bases and J 0 bases, leaving 8 bases between the germline ends. Per the germline V gene, CDR1 is SGHRS and CDR2 is YFSETQ. This CDR3 has 13 residues. The CDR3 sequence: CASSVGSSYEQYF. CDR3 DNA sequence: TGCGCCAGCAGCGTCGGGAGCTCCTACGAGCAGTACTTC.

The rearrangement uses TRBV28 and TRBJ2-7, with D perhaps TRBD1 (6 bases). The CDR3 runs to 14 residues. With 6 bases removed from V and 6 bases from J, the gap between germline ends came to 18 bases. Germline values: CDR1 MDHEN, CDR2 SYDVKM. The CDR3 protein is CASSLTGHRGEQYF. CDR3 in DNA: TGTGCCAGCAGCCTGACGGGACATAGGGGCGAGCAGTACTTC.